These T cell receptor beta chains were read from a single sample in a study of shared clonotypes between healthy human individuals. Some clones are missing from TCRdb's copy, which holds only in-frame ones; the method was immunoSEQ multiplex PCR. The profile shows about 2 million clones, 85% to 95% of them singletons. Sequencing was carried out using naive CD8+ T cells sorted from blood. Source of these receptors: a man between 18 and 35 years old in good health. CDR3s include the opening cysteine and the closing phenylalanine or tryptophan. D genes are given only for firm matches. A clone size is listed for some rows: how often the clone was seen (once, few, many), or a class if it is expanded.

>TRBJ2-7|TRBV4-1|TRBD2|-
CASSRLLATTSYEQYF
TGCGCCAGCAGCCGCTTACTAGCGACTACATCCTACGAGCAGTACTTC
>TRBJ2-1|TRBV27|TRBD2|-
CASSPGGAYEQFF
TGTGCCAGCAGCCCGGGGGGGGCCTATGAGCAGTTCTTC
>TRBJ2-7|TRBV11-2|TRBD1|-
CASSLDRGLFYEQYF
TGTGCCAGCAGCTTAGACAGGGGGCTTTTCTACGAGCAGTACTTC
>TRBJ2-7|TRBV6-5|-|-
CASSYSSGHRSYEQYF
TGTGCCAGCAGTTACTCGTCGGGACACCGCTCCTACGAGCAGTACTTC
>TRBJ1-4|TRBV2|TRBD1|-
CARGPGQGYEKLFF
TGTGCCAGAGGACCGGGACAGGGGTACGAAAAACTGTTTTTT
>TRBJ2-2|TRBV7-9|TRBD2|-
CASSSWTSATGELFF
TGTGCCAGCAGTTCATGGACTAGTGCCACCGGGGAGCTGTTTTTT
>TRBJ2-7|TRBV4-3|TRBD1|-
CASSQDPGQGRGEQYF
TGCGCCAGCAGCCAAGACCCGGGACAGGGAAGGGGCGAGCAGTACTTC
>TRBJ2-3|TRBV6-5|-|once
CASSYFVGGTDTQYF
TGTGCCAGCAGTTACTTTGTGGGGGGAACAGATACGCAGTATTTT
>TRBJ2-1|TRBV5-5|TRBD2|-
CASSLYLAGGLEQFF
TGTGCCAGCAGCTTGTATCTAGCGGGAGGGCTTGAGCAGTTCTTC
>TRBJ2-3|TRBV10-1|-|-
CASSDGRSTDTQYF
TGCGCCAGCAGTGACGGACGCAGCACAGATACGCAGTATTTT